This TCR beta chain was sequenced in a study of blood T cells in healthy people across ages. A second PCR of about 7 to 12 cycles used a sample-barcoded 5' primer and a J-beta primer mix. TCRdb re-analysed the 5' RACE reads in MiXCR, keeping a single row per CDR3 protein. The sample includes approximately 490,000 distinct CDR3 sequences, around 24% of them seen just once. Germline V gene lookup returns CDR1 DFQATT and CDR2 SNEGSKA (reference sequence). The CDR3 is 15 residues long. Trimming cost V 5 bases and J 1 base; bases outside gene matches: 7. The sample was also linked to a second study, of T cells of mothers and their children.

This receptor was identified in a boy younger than 18 in good health. This chain links TRBV20-1 with TRBJ1-5; TRBD1 matches 8 bases. The sample comprised blood. As DNA, the CDR3 is TGCAGTGCTCCCCGACAGGGGAGAAGCAATCAGCCCCAGCATTTT. This encodes CSAPRQGRSNQPQHF.